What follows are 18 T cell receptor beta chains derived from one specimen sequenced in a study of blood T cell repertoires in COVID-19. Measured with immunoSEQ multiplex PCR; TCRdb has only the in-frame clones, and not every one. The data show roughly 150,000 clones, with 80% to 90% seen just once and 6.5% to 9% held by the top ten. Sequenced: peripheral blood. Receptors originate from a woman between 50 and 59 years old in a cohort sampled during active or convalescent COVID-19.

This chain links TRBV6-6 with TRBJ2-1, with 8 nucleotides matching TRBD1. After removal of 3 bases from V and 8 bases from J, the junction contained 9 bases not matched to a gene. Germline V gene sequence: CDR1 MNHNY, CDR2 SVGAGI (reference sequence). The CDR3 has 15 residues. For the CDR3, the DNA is TGTGCCAGCAGTTATCGGCAGGGGGCGCGGGATGAGCAGTTCTTC. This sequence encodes CASSYRQGARDEQFF.

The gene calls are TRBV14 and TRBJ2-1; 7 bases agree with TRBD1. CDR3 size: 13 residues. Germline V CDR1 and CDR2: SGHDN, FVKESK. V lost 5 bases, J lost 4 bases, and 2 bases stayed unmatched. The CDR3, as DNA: TGTGCCAGCAGCGGGACAGCATACAATGAGCAGTTCTTC. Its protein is CASSGTAYNEQFF.

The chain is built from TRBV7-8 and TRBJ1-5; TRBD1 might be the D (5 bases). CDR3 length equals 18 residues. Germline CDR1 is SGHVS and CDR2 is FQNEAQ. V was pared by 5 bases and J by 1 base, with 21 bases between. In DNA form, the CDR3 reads TGTGCCAGCAGCACCAAAGCATCAGGGCCCTTGAGCAATCAGCCCCAGCATTTT. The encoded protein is CASSTKASGPLSNQPQHF.

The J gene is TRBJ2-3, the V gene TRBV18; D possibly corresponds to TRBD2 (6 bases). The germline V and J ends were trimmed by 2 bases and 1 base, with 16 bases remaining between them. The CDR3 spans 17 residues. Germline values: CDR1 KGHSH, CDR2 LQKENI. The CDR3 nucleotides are TGTGCCAGCTCACCAACCCTTAGCGGAATTGGCACAGATACGCAGTATTTT. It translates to CASSPTLSGIGTDTQYF.

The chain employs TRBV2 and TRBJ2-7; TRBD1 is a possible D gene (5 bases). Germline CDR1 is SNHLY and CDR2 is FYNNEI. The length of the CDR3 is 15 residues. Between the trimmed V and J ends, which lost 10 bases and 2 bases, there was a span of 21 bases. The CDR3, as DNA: TGTGCCACCAGGCTGAGCCCGGACAACCCCTACGAGCAGTACTTC. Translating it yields CATRLSPDNPYEQYF.

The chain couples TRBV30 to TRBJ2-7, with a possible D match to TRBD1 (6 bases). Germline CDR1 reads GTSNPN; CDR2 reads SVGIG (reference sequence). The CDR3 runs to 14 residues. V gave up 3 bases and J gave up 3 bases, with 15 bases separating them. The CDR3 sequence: CAWSEGVGGYEQYF. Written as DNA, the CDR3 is TGTGCCTGGAGCGAAGGGGTAGGGGGCTACGAGCAGTACTTC.

The CDR3 loop reads CASSENPPVTEAFF. The CDR3 DNA follows: TGTGCCAGCAGTGAAAACCCCCCAGTAACTGAAGCTTTCTTT. V gene TRBV25-1 combines with J gene TRBJ1-1; D remains ambiguous. This CDR3 has 14 residues. The germline CDR1 and CDR2 sequences are MGHDK and SYGVNS. V was cut by 2 bases and J by 5 bases, with 12 bases left in between.

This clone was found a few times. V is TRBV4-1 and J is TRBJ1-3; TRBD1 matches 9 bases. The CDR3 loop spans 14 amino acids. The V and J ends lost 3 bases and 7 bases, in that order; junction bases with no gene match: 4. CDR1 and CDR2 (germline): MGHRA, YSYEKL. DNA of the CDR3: TGCGCCAGCAGCCAGTTCGGACAGGGGAACACCATATATTTT. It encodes CASSQFGQGNTIYF.

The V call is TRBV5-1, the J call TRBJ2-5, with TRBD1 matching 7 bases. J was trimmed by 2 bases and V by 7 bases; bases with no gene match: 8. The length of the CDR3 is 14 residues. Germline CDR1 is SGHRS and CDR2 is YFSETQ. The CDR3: CASDPTGWQETQYF. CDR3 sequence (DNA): TGCGCCAGCGACCCGACAGGGTGGCAAGAGACCCAGTACTTC.

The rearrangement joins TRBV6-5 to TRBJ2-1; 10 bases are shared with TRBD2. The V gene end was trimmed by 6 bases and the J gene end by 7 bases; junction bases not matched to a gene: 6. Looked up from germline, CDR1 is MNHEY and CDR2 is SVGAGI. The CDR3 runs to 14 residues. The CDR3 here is CASRDSGGVNEQFF. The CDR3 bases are TGTGCCAGCAGGGACAGCGGGGGGGTAAATGAGCAGTTCTTC.

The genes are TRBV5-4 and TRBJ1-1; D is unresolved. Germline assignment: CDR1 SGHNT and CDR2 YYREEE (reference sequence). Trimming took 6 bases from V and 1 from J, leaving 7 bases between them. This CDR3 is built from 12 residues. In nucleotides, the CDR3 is TGTGCCAGCAACAGACCGAACACTGAAGCTTTCTTT. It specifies CASNRPNTEAFF.

The CDR3 region is CASSESVAGAYEQYF. Written as DNA, the CDR3 is TGCGCCAGCAGTGAGTCGGTAGCGGGGGCGTACGAGCAGTACTTC. This rearrangement joins TRBV10-2 to TRBJ2-7; 9 bases map to TRBD2. The germline V gene has CDR1 WSHSY and CDR2 SAAADI. This CDR3 is built from 15 residues. With V trimmed by 0 bases and J by 4 bases, 4 bases remained unmatched.

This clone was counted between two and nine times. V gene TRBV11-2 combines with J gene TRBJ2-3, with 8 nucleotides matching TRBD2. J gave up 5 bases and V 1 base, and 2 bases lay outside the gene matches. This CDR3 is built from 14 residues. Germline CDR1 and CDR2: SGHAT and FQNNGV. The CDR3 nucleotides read TGTGCCAGCAGCTTAGTAGCGGGGATAGATACGCAGTATTTT. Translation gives CASSLVAGIDTQYF.

CDR3 bases: TGTGCCAGCAGCGTGCGTTTCGGGGGGGTCCCAGATACGCAGTATTTT. It encodes CASSVRFGGVPDTQYF. V usage is TRBV9 and J usage is TRBJ2-3; 8 bases are a match to TRBD2. The germline V gene encodes CDR1 SGDLS and CDR2 YYNGEE. This CDR3 region has 16 residues. With 2 bases clipped from V and 4 bases from J, the junction kept 9 bases outside the gene matches.

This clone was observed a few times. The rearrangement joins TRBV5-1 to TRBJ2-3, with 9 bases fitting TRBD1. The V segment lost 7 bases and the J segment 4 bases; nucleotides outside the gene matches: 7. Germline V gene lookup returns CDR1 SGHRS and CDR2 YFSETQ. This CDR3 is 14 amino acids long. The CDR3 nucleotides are TGCGCCAGCGGCACCGGGACAGGGTCAGATACGCAGTATTTT. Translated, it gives CASGTGTGSDTQYF.

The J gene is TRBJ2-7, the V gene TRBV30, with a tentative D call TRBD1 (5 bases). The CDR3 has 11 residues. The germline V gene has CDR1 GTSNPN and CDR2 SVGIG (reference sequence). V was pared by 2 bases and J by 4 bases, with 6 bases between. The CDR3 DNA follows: TGTGCCTGGAGTTACAGGTACGAGCAGTACTTC. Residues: CAWSYRYEQYF.

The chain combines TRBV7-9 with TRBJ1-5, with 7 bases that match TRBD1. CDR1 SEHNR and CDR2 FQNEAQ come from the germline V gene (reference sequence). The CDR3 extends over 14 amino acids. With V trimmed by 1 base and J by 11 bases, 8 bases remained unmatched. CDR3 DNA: TGTGCCAGCAGCTTAGGGGGGGTGGACAGGTCCCAGCATTTT. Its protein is CASSLGGVDRSQHF. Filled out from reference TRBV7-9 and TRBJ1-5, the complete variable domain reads DTGVSQNPRHKITKRGQNVTFRCDPISEHNRLYWYRQTLGQGPEFLTYFQNEAQLEKSRLLSDRFSAERPKGSFSTLEIQRTEQGDSAMYLCASSLGGVDRSQHFGDGTRLSIL.

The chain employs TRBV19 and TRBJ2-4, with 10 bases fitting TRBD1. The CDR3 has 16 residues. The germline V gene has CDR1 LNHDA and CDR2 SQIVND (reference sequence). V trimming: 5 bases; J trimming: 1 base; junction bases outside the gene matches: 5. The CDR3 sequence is CASSVGQGMAKNIQYF. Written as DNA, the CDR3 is TGTGCCAGTAGTGTGGGACAGGGGATGGCCAAAAACATTCAGTACTTC.